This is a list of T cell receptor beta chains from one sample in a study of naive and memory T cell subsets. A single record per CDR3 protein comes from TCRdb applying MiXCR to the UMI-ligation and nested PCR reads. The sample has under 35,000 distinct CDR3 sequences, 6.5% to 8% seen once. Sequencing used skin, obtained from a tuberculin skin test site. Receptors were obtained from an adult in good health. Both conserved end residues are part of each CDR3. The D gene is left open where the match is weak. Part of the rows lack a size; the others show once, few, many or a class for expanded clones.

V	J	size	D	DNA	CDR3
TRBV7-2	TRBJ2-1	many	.	TGTGCCAGCAGCTTAGGTTGGAGCGCAAATGAGCAGTTCTTC	CASSLGWSANEQFF
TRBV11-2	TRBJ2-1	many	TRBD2	TGTGCCAGCAGCTCAACCCCGGGACTAGCGGGGGTGTCGAGGAACTACAATGAGCAGTTCTTC	CASSSTPGLAGVSRNYNEQFF
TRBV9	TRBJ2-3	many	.	TGTGCCAGCAGCGCCCGGGACCCCTTTATGCAGTATTTT	CASSARDPFMQYF
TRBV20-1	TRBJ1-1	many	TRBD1	TGCAGTGCTAGAGGGGGACAGGGCGCCACTGAAGCTTTCTTT	CSARGGQGATEAFF
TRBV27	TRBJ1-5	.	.	TGTGCCAGCGGCCAGGGGTTGGGCAATCAGCCCCAGCATTTT	CASGQGLGNQPQHF
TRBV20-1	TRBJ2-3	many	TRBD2	TGCAGTGCTCGAATAGCGGGGTCGGCCACAGATACGCAGTATTTT	CSARIAGSATDTQYF
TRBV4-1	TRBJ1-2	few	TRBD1	TGCGCCAGCAGCCAAGGGACCCGGGACAGGGTTGGCTACACCTTC	CASSQGTRDRVGYTF
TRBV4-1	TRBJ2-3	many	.	TGCGCCAGCAGCCAAGTCGGGGGTATCACAGATACGCAGTATTTT	CASSQVGGITDTQYF
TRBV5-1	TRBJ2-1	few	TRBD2	TGCGCCAGCAGCTTGGCCCCGGGACTAGCGGGGGATTACAATGAGCAGTTCTTC	CASSLAPGLAGDYNEQFF
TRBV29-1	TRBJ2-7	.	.	TGCAGCGTTGAAATGCAGGGCGCTTCCTACGAGCAGTACTTC	CSVEMQGASYEQYF
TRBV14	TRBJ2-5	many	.	TGTGCCAGCAGCCGAAGACACGGGGAGCAAGAGACCCAGTACTTC	CASSRRHGEQETQYF
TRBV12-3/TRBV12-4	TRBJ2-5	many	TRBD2	TGTGCCAGCATGCGCGGGGGGGCCCTGGAGACCCAGTACTTC	CASMRGGALETQYF
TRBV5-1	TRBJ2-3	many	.	TGCGCCAGCAGCTTCCCACCACAGACTACGCAGTATTTT	CASSFPPQTTQYF
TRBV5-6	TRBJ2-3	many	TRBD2	TGTGCCAGCAGGATAGGACTAGCTGCAACCACAGATACGCAGTATTTT	CASRIGLAATTDTQYF